Included here is one T cell receptor (beta chain) sequence, with context. Its antigen is currently unknown. The protocol was immunoSEQ multiplex PCR, while the TCRdb copy is restricted to in-frame clones and leaves out a portion. The table lists 84,000 or so clones, 90% of them singletons. The data stem from a study of T cell responses to AZD1222 COVID-19 vaccine. Broader study findings: A rise in Spike-specific TCR breadth and depth followed two AZD1222 doses. Repertoire samples came only from after the peak T cell response. Across the whole spike, CD4 TCRs peaked at regions 160-218 and 743-854.

This CDR3 comprises 13 residues. V is TRBV21-1 and J is TRBJ2-7; the listed D gene, TRBD2, was not tested against the DNA. TRBV21-1 is noted as a pseudogene. This TCR derives from an adult in good health. The material was peripheral blood, obtained on day 0 of AZD1222 vaccination. The CDR3 protein is CASSNSGVHEQYF. CDR3 coding DNA: TGTGCCAGCAGCAATAGCGGGGTCCACGAGCAGTACTTC.